The 26 T cell receptor beta chains below all came from one sample that was sequenced in a study of PD-1 blockade in classical Hodgkin lymphoma. Every single patient, without exception, relapsed after autologous stem cell transplantation, and brentuximab vedotin exposure varied. Assay: immunoSEQ multiplex PCR; the TCRdb copy retains only in-frame clones and omits some. Among nearly 55,000 clones, roughly 80% were seen once, and the ten largest hold 15% to 20%. The starting material was peripheral blood mononuclear cells (PBMCs), obtained at baseline. Receptor source: a human donor with classical Hodgkin lymphoma.

To note about this clone: Other DNA sequences in the sample encode the same CDR3. V gene TRBV13 combines with J gene TRBJ2-1, with 7 bases matching TRBD2. From germline, CDR1 is PRHDT and CDR2 FYEKMQ (reference sequence). CDR3 length: 15 residues. V lost 2 bases, J lost 4 bases, and 5 bases stayed unmatched. DNA of the CDR3: TGTGCCAGCAGCTTAAGGGAGGGCCCATACAATGAGCAGTTCTTC. This codes for CASSLREGPYNEQFF.

This clone was recorded once. The chain employs TRBV6-1 and TRBJ1-2, with 9 bases matching TRBD1. Germline trimming cut 4 bases from V and 2 bases from J; bases unmatched to any gene: 5. Germline CDR1 reads MNHNS; CDR2 reads SASEGT. The CDR3 is made up of 15 amino acids. The chain's CDR3 is CASSAGQGLNYGYTF. In nucleotides, the CDR3 is TGTGCCAGCAGTGCGGGACAGGGTTTAAACTATGGCTACACCTTC.

The chain uses TRBV6-5 and TRBJ2-1; 8 positions match TRBD2. Germline V gene lookup returns CDR1 MNHEY and CDR2 SVGAGI. The CDR3 is 15 residues long. The trim removed 4 bases at V and 5 bases at J, leaving 7 bases unmatched. The CDR3 here is CASSSPAGGNNEQFF. Here the CDR3 DNA reads TGTGCCAGCAGTTCCCCGGCGGGAGGAAACAATGAGCAGTTCTTC.

The CDR3 DNA is TGTGCTAGTGGTACCCCGGCGGTTCCCGGGGAGCTGTTTTTT. Encoded protein: CASGTPAVPGELFF. The chain recombines TRBV12-5 with TRBJ2-2; D gene uncertain. Deletions cut 5 bases from V and 6 bases from J, with 13 bases between. The CDR3 covers 14 residues. Germline V gene lookup returns CDR1 LGHNT and CDR2 FRNRAP. The full variable domain, rest sourced from reference TRBV12-5 and TRBJ2-2, is DARVTQTPRHKVTEMGQEVTMRCQPILGHNTVFWYRQTMMQGLELLAYFRNRAPLDDSGMPKDRFSAEMPDATLATLKIQPSEPRDSAVYFCASGTPAVPGELFFGEGSRLTVL.

The J gene is TRBJ1-1, the V gene TRBV5-1; D uncertain. The CDR3 sequence is 12 residues long. CDR1 SGHRS and CDR2 YFSETQ come from the germline V gene. Between the trimmed V and J ends, which lost 6 bases and 3 bases, there was a span of 9 bases. The CDR3: CASKPSDTEAFF. CDR3 DNA: TGCGCCAGCAAACCGAGTGACACTGAAGCTTTCTTT.

The rearrangement uses TRBV27 and TRBJ1-1; a possible D gene is TRBD1 (6 bases). The germline V gene has CDR1 MNHEY and CDR2 SMNVEV (reference sequence). Trimming shortened V by 6 bases and J by 2 bases, and 13 bases separated the two germline ends. The length of the CDR3 is 14 residues. CDR3 in amino acids: CASRLNRANTEAFF. The CDR3 region has the DNA TGTGCCAGCAGATTAAACAGGGCAAACACTGAAGCTTTCTTT.

This clone appeared once. The rearrangement uses TRBV6-5 and TRBJ1-4; maybe TRBD1 (5 bases). V gave up 0 bases and J gave up 0 bases, with 5 bases separating them. CDR1 MNHEY and CDR2 SVGAGI come from the germline V gene. This CDR3 region has 15 residues. CDR3: CASSYSTATNEKLFF. CDR3 coding DNA: TGTGCCAGCAGTTACTCGACAGCAACTAATGAAAAACTGTTTTTT.

In this sample, this clone turned up a few times. The chain links TRBV19 to TRBJ2-6, with D perhaps given as TRBD1 or TRBD2 (5 bases each). V was trimmed by 8 bases and J by 0 bases, leaving 14 bases between them. This CDR3 is 16 amino acids long. Germline CDR1 LNHDA, CDR2 SQIVND (reference sequence). This chain's CDR3 is CASLPGPFSGANVLTF. CDR3 bases: TGTGCCAGTTTGCCGGGACCTTTCTCTGGGGCCAACGTCCTGACTTTC.

This chain joins TRBV6-5 and TRBJ2-3; D gene uncertain. CDR1 MNHEY and CDR2 SVGAGI come from the germline V gene. The CDR3 is 15 residues long. Deletions cut 2 bases from V and 2 bases from J, with 11 bases between. The CDR3: CASSYIAEYTDTQYF. CDR3 nucleotides: TGTGCCAGCAGTTACATCGCAGAGTACACAGATACGCAGTATTTT.

The chain couples TRBV18 to TRBJ2-2, with D unclear. The germline V and J ends were trimmed by 3 bases and 6 bases, with 14 bases remaining between them. Germline V lookup: CDR1 KGHSH, CDR2 LQKENI. This CDR3 region has 15 residues. This chain's CDR3 is CASSPNEISAGELFF. The CDR3 region has the DNA TGTGCCAGCTCACCGAATGAAATTAGTGCCGGGGAGCTGTTTTTT.

This clone turned up a few times. The chain has TRBV7-3 and TRBJ2-1; no reliable D call. The CDR3 is 14 amino acids. Trimming took 7 bases from V and 7 from J, leaving 17 bases between them. From germline, CDR1 is SGHTA and CDR2 FQGTGA. Here the CDR3 reads CASTPQPGLNEQFF. The CDR3 nucleotides read TGTGCCAGCACCCCGCAACCCGGGTTGAATGAGCAGTTCTTC.

Here the CDR3 DNA reads TGCGCCAGCAGCCCGGTGGCTAGGGGAGATACGCAGTATTTT. Translated, it gives CASSPVARGDTQYF. V and J are TRBV5-1 and TRBJ2-3; weak D call: TRBD1 (5 bases). Germline values: CDR1 SGHRS, CDR2 YFSETQ. Trimming cost V 4 bases and J 5 bases, with 14 bases left between them. This CDR3 is built from 14 residues.

J is TRBJ2-3 and V is TRBV5-8; TRBD2 matches at 11 bases. The ends lost 5 bases at V and 2 bases at J; junction bases unmatched: 13. Germline CDR1 and CDR2: SGHTS and YDEGEE. The CDR3 covers 18 residues. The chain's CDR3 is CASRNLAGGARDTDTQYF. In nucleotides, the CDR3 is TGTGCCAGCAGAAACCTAGCGGGAGGAGCTAGGGACACAGATACGCAGTATTTT.

The chain couples TRBV7-2 to TRBJ1-4, with a tentative D call TRBD1 (6 bases). Germline V gives CDR1 SGHTA, CDR2 FQGNSA. This CDR3 has 14 amino acids. Between the trimmed V and J ends, which lost 5 bases and 6 bases, there was a span of 13 bases. CDR3 protein: CASSPGGSDEKLFF. CDR3 nucleotide sequence: TGTGCCAGCAGCCCGGGGGGCAGTGATGAAAAACTGTTTTTT.

The chain joins TRBV30 to TRBJ2-1; D call uncertain. Trimming stripped 1 base from V and 0 bases from J, with 10 bases between. There are 15 residues in the CDR3. CDR1 and CDR2 from the germline V gene are GTSNPN and SVGIG (reference sequence). In nucleotides, the CDR3 is TGTGCCTGGAGTGGCGATTCAAGCTCCTACAATGAGCAGTTCTTC. Translating it yields CAWSGDSSSYNEQFF.

The chain links TRBV18 to TRBJ2-7; 9 bases are a match to TRBD1. Per germline, CDR1 KGHSH and CDR2 LQKENI. Trimming cost V 5 bases and J 2 bases; bases outside gene matches: 4. The CDR3 contains 14 residues. CDR3 region: CASSSGQGTYEQYF. The CDR3 nucleotides read TGTGCCAGCTCATCGGGACAGGGCACCTACGAGCAGTACTTC.

V is TRBV29-1 and J is TRBJ1-3, with D uncertain. This CDR3 comprises 15 residues. Trimming pared 4 bases from V and 2 bases from J, leaving 15 bases between. The germline V gene encodes CDR1 SQVTM and CDR2 ANQGSEA. The CDR3 reads CSVVGGKETGNTIYF. The CDR3 nucleotides are TGCAGCGTTGTCGGTGGCAAGGAGACTGGAAACACCATATATTTT.

The chain is built from TRBV11-2 and TRBJ2-7, with no clear D. The V end was cut by 4 bases, the J end by 0 bases, with 10 bases between. CDR3 size: 14 residues. Germline assignment: CDR1 SGHAT and CDR2 FQNNGV. This CDR3 is CASSYLGVSYEQYV. As DNA, the CDR3 is TGTGCCAGCAGCTACCTTGGGGTCTCCTACGAGCAGTACGTC.

This sequence joins TRBV7-9 and TRBJ1-2, with no clear D. The CDR3 loop spans 16 amino acids. Germline lookup yields CDR1 SEHNR and CDR2 FQNEAQ (reference sequence). V was clipped by 5 bases and J by 0 bases, with 16 bases between them. The CDR3 sequence is CASSPSLILANYGYTF. In DNA form, the CDR3 reads TGTGCCAGCAGCCCATCGCTCATCTTAGCTAACTATGGCTACACCTTC.

This clone was recorded only once. The chain is built from TRBV19 and TRBJ1-4; D call uncertain. CDR1 and CDR2 (germline): LNHDA, SQIVND (reference sequence). This CDR3 contains 15 residues. The V gene lost 7 bases and the J gene lost 7 bases, with 19 bases spanning the gap. CDR3 in amino acids: CASTLPGLGGEKLFF. The CDR3 nucleotides are TGTGCCAGTACCTTACCGGGTCTGGGAGGTGAAAAACTGTTTTTT.

This chain connects TRBV6-1 to TRBJ1-5, with D maybe TRBD1 (6 bases). CDR1 is MNHNS, CDR2 SASEGT, per germline. Deletions cut 1 base from V and 2 bases from J, with 9 bases between. CDR3 length equals 15 residues. DNA for the CDR3: TGTGCCAGCAGTGAAGTACAGGGAGGCAATCAGCCCCAGCATTTT. This sequence encodes CASSEVQGGNQPQHF.

The chain employs TRBV30 and TRBJ1-4; no clear D gene. The CDR3 consists of 15 residues. Trimming cost V 0 bases and J 2 bases, with 10 bases left between them. The V gene's germline CDR1 is GTSNPN and CDR2 SVGIG (reference sequence). The CDR3 reads CAWSVRRLTNEKLFF. CDR3 sequence (DNA): TGTGCCTGGAGTGTGAGAAGACTGACTAATGAAAAACTGTTTTTT.

This clone was detected only once. This chain uses TRBV5-1 with TRBJ1-1; 8 bases agree with TRBD1. Looked up from germline, CDR1 is SGHRS and CDR2 is YFSETQ. The CDR3 runs 14 residues. The ends lost 3 bases at V and 3 bases at J; junction bases unmatched: 4. The CDR3 nucleotides are TGCGCCAGCAGCTCACAGGGGGTGGACACTGAAGCTTTCTTT. Translation gives CASSSQGVDTEAFF.

The gene calls are TRBV5-6 and TRBJ2-7, with D perhaps given as TRBD1 or TRBD2 (6 bases each). Trimming removed 0 bases from V and 3 bases from J, with 10 bases in between. Germline assignment: CDR1 SGHDT and CDR2 YYEEEE. This CDR3 spans 14 amino acids. As DNA, the CDR3 is TGTGCCAGCAGCTTGGCCGGGGGCGACTACGAGCAGTACGTC. It encodes CASSLAGGDYEQYV.

The genes are TRBV7-3 and TRBJ2-1; no clear D. Germline assignment: CDR1 SGHTA and CDR2 FQGTGA. V gave up 2 bases and J gave up 3 bases, with 8 bases separating them. The CDR3 spans 14 residues. CDR3 nucleotide sequence: TGTGCCAGCAGCTTAGATGTCAGCTACAATGAGCAGTTCTTC. Protein: CASSLDVSYNEQFF.

V and J are TRBV5-6 and TRBJ2-7; either TRBD1 or TRBD2 may fit D (5 bases each). Trimming took 0 bases from V and 6 from J, leaving 7 bases between them. Germline CDR1 SGHDT, CDR2 YYEEEE. This CDR3 comprises 12 residues. The DNA for the CDR3 is TGTGCCAGCAGCTTGGGAGGGACCGAGCAGTACGTC. This codes for CASSLGGTEQYV.